The text below deals with one TCR beta chain. Its target is not known. V lost 8 bases, J lost 1 base, and 3 bases lay in between. The CDR3 totals 10 residues. Germline V gene sequence: CDR1 MGHDK, CDR2 SYGVNS. Some clones are missing from TCRdb's copy, which holds only in-frame ones; the method was immunoSEQ multiplex PCR. The repertoire holds about 420,000 clones, with 85% to 90% as singletons. As to treatment: some 20 received Ad26.COV2.S at low or high dose, single or two shots; roughly five received placebo; per-sample allocation not given. Samples were taken on day 63 after the first vaccine or placebo injection. This specimen belongs to a study of Ad26.COV2.S vaccination and SARS-CoV-2 variants. Study-wide background: Ad26.COV2.S was injected intramuscularly once or twice, 56 days apart.

Study outcomes and limitations: Total T cell responses were possibly underestimated by TCR breadth and depth analyses. Reportedly, after vaccination the spike-specific CD8+ and CD4+ T cell responses displayed substantial breadth. Non-spike TCR breadth was similar in vaccine and placebo recipients.

This sequence was found in a person aged 18-65 years who received the Ad26.COV2.S COVID-19 vaccine or a placebo. The sample consisted of peripheral blood, taken in a trial of Ad26.COV2.S vaccine versus placebo. V and J are TRBV25-1 and TRBJ2-7; D call uncertain. The CDR3 sequence: CASYSYEQYF. CDR3 bases: TGTGCCAGCTATTCCTACGAGCAGTACTTC.